A selection of T cell receptor beta chains follows, all from one sample in a study of blood T cells in healthy people across ages. Using its own MiXCR run on the 5' RACE reads, TCRdb lists one record per CDR3 protein. The table has about a million distinct CDR3 sequences, roughly 51% seen once; the top ten hold 20% to 25%. The material sequenced was blood. The receptor set was obtained from a woman between 55 and 75 years old in good health. The CDR3 runs from the conserved cysteine through the conserved F or W. A D gene is named only where the DNA matches it firmly. Not all rows give a size; the values are once, few, many and, for expanded clones, a class.

>NA|TRBJ2-7|NA|TRBV6-1
CASSAQGVGSGEQYF
TGTGCCAGCAGTGCCCAAGGAGTTGGGTCGGGGGAGCAGTACTTC
>few|TRBJ2-7|TRBD1|TRBV25-1
CASRKGTGYMGSSYEQYF
TGTGCCAGCAGAAAGGGGACAGGGTATATGGGGAGCTCCTACGAGCAGTACTTC
>NA|TRBJ2-3|NA|TRBV29-1
CSVSLVATDTQYF
TGCAGCGTATCACTAGTCGCCACAGATACGCAGTATTTT
>NA|TRBJ2-7|TRBD1|TRBV20-1
CSAISGTAGYNEQYF
TGCAGTGCCATCTCCGGGACAGCCGGATACAATGAGCAGTACTTC
>few|TRBJ2-7|NA|TRBV7-9
CASSSELSYEQYF
TGTGCCAGCAGTAGTGAGCTATCCTACGAGCAGTACTTC
>NA|TRBJ1-2|NA|TRBV12-3/TRBV12-4
CASSLGASSNYGYTF
TGTGCCAGCAGTTTAGGAGCTTCATCTAATTATGGCTACACCTTC
>NA|TRBJ2-1|NA|TRBV7-3
CASSLQSADEQFF
TGTGCCAGCAGCTTGCAGTCGGCGGATGAGCAGTTCTTC
>NA|TRBJ2-5|TRBD2|TRBV4-1
CASKKGLAGEGGRRQETQYF
TGCGCCAGCAAAAAGGGACTAGCGGGAGAGGGGGGGCGCAGACAAGAGACCCAGTACTTC
>NA|TRBJ1-1|NA|TRBV12-3/TRBV12-4
CASSGQGRTEAFF
TGTGCCAGCAGTGGCCAGGGGAGAACTGAAGCTTTCTTT
>NA|TRBJ2-1|NA|TRBV7-6
CASSPLGDSYNEQFF
TGTGCCAGCAGCCCCCTGGGAGACTCCTACAATGAGCAGTTCTTC
>NA|TRBJ2-7|TRBD2|TRBV5-5
CASRGTTGNYTSGMYEQYF
TGTGCCAGCAGAGGGACGACAGGGAATTATACTAGCGGGATGTACGAGCAGTACTTC
>NA|TRBJ2-1|NA|TRBV18
CASSLDLGDNEQFF
TGTGCCAGCTCACTCGACCTGGGAGACAATGAGCAGTTCTTC